Included here is one TCR beta chain sequence, with context. Data came from immunoSEQ multiplex PCR; TCRdb stores just in-frame clones and leaves some out. The sample consists of around 63,000 clones, 72% of them appearing once. These data are taken from a study of blood T cell repertoires in COVID-19. The germline V gene encodes CDR1 MNHEY and CDR2 SMNVEV (reference sequence). This CDR3 spans 16 amino acids. Trimming removed 2 bases from V and 6 bases from J; junction bases left unmatched: 7. The material sequenced was peripheral blood. This receptor was obtained from a woman in her seventies with COVID-19, enrolled during active disease. The chain links TRBV27 to TRBJ1-5; 10 bases agree with TRBD1. The CDR3 is CASSLLGQGNGQPQHF. Here the CDR3 DNA reads TGTGCCAGCAGTTTACTGGGACAGGGGAACGGTCAGCCCCAGCATTTT.